This T cell receptor (beta chain) was sequenced for a study of blood T cell repertoires in COVID-19. For the study at large: Specimens from acute and convalescent COVID-19 originated in the United States, Italy and Spain.

Under the authors' procedure: Estimates of nucleated cell counts were drawn from the amplification of reference gene primers. Using immunoSEQ multiplex PCR, the repertoire was profiled, and TCRdb retains in-frame clones only, with some absent. V and J calls plus clone size are reproduced from that table; the DNA served to infer D and trimming. The sample lists some 250,000 clones; roughly 79% were seen once. This clone was found many times. Germline V gene sequence: CDR1 SGHVS, CDR2 FQNEAQ. Trimming left V 2 bases short and J 0 bases short, with 8 bases between. The CDR3 contains 15 residues. The receptor was isolated from a woman aged 55-70 years with active or convalescent COVID-19. The sample consisted of peripheral blood. This chain uses TRBV7-8 with TRBJ2-1; possible D gene TRBD2, 6 bases. DNA for the CDR3: TGTGCCAGCAGCTTACTAGCGAGCTCCTACAATGAGCAGTTCTTC. Residues: CASSLLASSYNEQFF. Full variable domain (remainder filled in from reference TRBV7-8 and TRBJ2-1): GAGVSQSPRYKVAKRGQDVALRCDPISGHVSLFWYQQALGQGPEFLTYFQNEAQLDKSGLPSDRFFAERPEGSVSTLKIQRTQQEDSAVYLCASSLLASSYNEQFFGPGTRLTVL.